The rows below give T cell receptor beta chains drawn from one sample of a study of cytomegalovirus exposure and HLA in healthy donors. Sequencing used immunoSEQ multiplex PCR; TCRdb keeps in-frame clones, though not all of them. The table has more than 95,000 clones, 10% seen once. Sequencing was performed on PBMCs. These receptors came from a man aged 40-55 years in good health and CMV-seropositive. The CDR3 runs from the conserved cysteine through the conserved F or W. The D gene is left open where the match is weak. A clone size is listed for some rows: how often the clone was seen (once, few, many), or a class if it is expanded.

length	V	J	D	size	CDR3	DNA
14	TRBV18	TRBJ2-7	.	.	CASSPPQAHYEQYF	TGTGCCAGCTCACCACCACAGGCCCACTACGAGCAGTACTTC
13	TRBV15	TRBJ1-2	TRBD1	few	CATSNRQGPSFTF	TGTGCCACCAGCAACAGACAGGGCCCCTCGTTCACCTTC
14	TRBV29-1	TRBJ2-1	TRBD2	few	CSVVSLGGLDEQFF	TGCAGCGTTGTGAGCCTGGGAGGGTTGGATGAGCAGTTCTTC
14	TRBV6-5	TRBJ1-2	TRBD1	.	CASSWTGSNYGYTF	TGTGCCAGCAGTTGGACAGGGTCGAACTATGGCTACACCTTC
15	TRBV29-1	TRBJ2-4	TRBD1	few	CSVRTGVIAKNIQYF	TGCAGCGTGAGGACAGGCGTTATAGCCAAAAACATTCAGTACTTC
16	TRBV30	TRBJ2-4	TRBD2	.	CAGGVLSGHGYYIQYF	TGTGCCGGGGGGGTCTTGTCGGGCCATGGATACTACATTCAGTACTTC
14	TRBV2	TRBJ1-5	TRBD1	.	CASETGLGNQPQHF	TGTGCCAGCGAGACAGGGCTAGGGAATCAGCCCCAGCATTTT
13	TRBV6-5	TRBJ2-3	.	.	CASSYSQGDTQYF	TGTGCCAGCAGTTACTCCCAGGGAGATACGCAGTATTTT
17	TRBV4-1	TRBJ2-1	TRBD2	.	CASSQGRVAGLYNEQFF	TGCGCCAGCAGCCAAGGAAGGGTAGCGGGATTGTACAATGAGCAGTTCTTC
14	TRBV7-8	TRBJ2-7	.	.	CASSLASISYEQYF	TGTGCCAGCAGCTTAGCTAGCATCTCCTACGAGCAGTACTTC
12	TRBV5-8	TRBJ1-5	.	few	CASSPLDQPQHF	TGTGCCAGCAGCCCCCTAGATCAGCCCCAGCATTTT
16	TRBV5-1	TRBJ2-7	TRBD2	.	CASSLRTSGAVYEQYF	TGCGCCAGCAGCCTCCGGACTAGCGGGGCAGTCTACGAGCAGTACTTC
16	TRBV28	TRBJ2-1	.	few	CASSSNHGTQYNEQFF	TGTGCCAGCAGTTCCAACCACGGGACACAGTACAATGAGCAGTTCTTC
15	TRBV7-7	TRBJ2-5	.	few	CASSLGGTVVETQYF	TGTGCTAGCAGCTTGGGCGGGACAGTAGTAGAGACCCAGTACTTC
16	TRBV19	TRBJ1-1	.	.	CASTPTQTGRNTEAFF	TGTGCCAGTACCCCCACTCAGACAGGCCGGAACACTGAAGCTTTCTTT
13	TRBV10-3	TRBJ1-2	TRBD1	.	CAISERQGYGYTF	TGTGCCATCAGTGAGAGACAGGGCTATGGCTACACCTTC
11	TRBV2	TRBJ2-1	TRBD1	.	CATGTVNEQFF	TGTGCCACAGGGACAGTAAATGAGCAGTTCTTC
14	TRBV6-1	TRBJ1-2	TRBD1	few	CASTAGQGTHGYTF	TGTGCCAGCACGGCGGGACAGGGAACGCACGGCTACACCTTC
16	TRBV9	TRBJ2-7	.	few	CASSPQVDSNYYEQYF	TGTGCCAGCAGCCCTCAGGTTGACAGTAACTACTACGAGCAGTACTTC
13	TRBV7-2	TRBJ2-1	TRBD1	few	CASSPGGPLEQFF	TGTGCCAGCAGCCCAGGGGGACCTCTTGAGCAGTTCTTC
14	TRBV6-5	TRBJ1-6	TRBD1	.	CASSYAGQPTPLHF	TGTGCCAGCAGTTACGCGGGACAGCCTACACCCCTCCACTTT
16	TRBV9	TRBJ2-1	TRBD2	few	CASNQGWASGYNEQFF	TGTGCCAGCAACCAAGGGTGGGCTAGCGGTTACAATGAGCAGTTCTTC
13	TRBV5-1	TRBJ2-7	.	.	CASSFGPTYEQYF	TGCGCCAGCAGCTTTGGGCCGACCTACGAGCAGTACTTC
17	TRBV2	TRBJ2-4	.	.	CASSSPRGSNTKNIQYF	TGTGCCAGCAGTTCCCCGCGGGGTAGTAATACCAAAAACATTCAGTACTTC